The present T cell receptor beta chain was sequenced within a study of siplizumab effects on memory and regulatory T cells. General study points: Poor capture below about 10^-5 frequency left most alloreactive clones unmapped to unstimulated subsets.

TCRdb's copy holds only in-frame clones and misses some; the assay was immunoSEQ multiplex PCR. The sample records 75,000 to 95,000 clones, 75% to 90% being singletons. As regards this clone: Its antigen is as yet unknown.

This TCR was recovered from a human donor in good health. Source material: CD4+ T cells sorted from blood.

The CDR3 loop is CSVEWGLRTDTQYF. The DNA for the CDR3 is TGCAGCGTTGAGTGGGGGCTCCGCACAGATACGCAGTATTTT. This rearrangement joins TRBV29-1 to TRBJ2-3; D perhaps matches TRBD1 (6 bases). Germline V lookup: CDR1 SQVTM, CDR2 ANQGSEA. The V and J ends lost 3 bases and 1 base respectively, with 11 bases between them. The CDR3 has 14 residues.